A selection of T cell receptor beta chains follows, all from one sample in a study of regulatory T cells in long-lasting Graves disease. Using its own MiXCR run on the multiplex PCR reads, TCRdb lists one record per CDR3 protein. The sample lists 350,000 to 500,000 distinct CDR3 sequences, 14% occurring once. This same sample was also taken into another study, of T cells in Graves' hyperthyroidism and ophthalmopathy.

The material sequenced was peripheral blood mononuclear cells (PBMCs), taken at new diagnosis, from a patient treated with antithyroid drugs. Receptor source: a woman in her 50s with Graves disease. The CDR3 runs from the conserved cysteine through the conserved F or W. A D gene is named only where the DNA matches it firmly. Some rows mark clone size as missing; the rest say once, few, many or name a class of expanded clone.

V gene	clone size	J gene	D gene	CDR3 protein	CDR3 DNA
TRBV10-3	few	TRBJ2-3	NA	CAISDGRDGSDTQYF	TGTGCCATCAGTGATGGGCGGGACGGATCAGATACGCAGTATTTT
TRBV2	NA	TRBJ1-6	NA	CASKRVGSPLHF	TGTGCCAGCAAGAGGGTTGGTTCACCCCTCCACTTT
TRBV3-1	many	TRBJ1-1	NA	CASSQAGGIGNTEAFF	TGTGCCAGCAGCCAAGCGGGGGGAATCGGCAACACTGAAGCTTTCTTT
TRBV29-1	many	TRBJ2-5	NA	CSVEVQKQETQYF	TGCAGCGTTGAGGTACAGAAACAAGAGACCCAGTACTTC
TRBV19	NA	TRBJ1-1	TRBD1	CASRQGVEAFF	TGTGCCAGCAGACAGGGGGTCGAAGCTTTCTTT
TRBV29-1	many	TRBJ1-1	TRBD1	CSVALRQGRWWWGTEAFF	TGCAGCGTCGCACTTAGACAGGGCCGATGGTGGTGGGGCACTGAAGCTTTCTTT
TRBV28	many	TRBJ1-4	NA	CASSLSGRWGKLFF	TGTGCCAGCAGTTTAAGTGGGAGGTGGGGAAAACTGTTTTTT
TRBV6-2/TRBV6-3	many	TRBJ2-7	NA	CASSTDSLSYEQYF	TGTGCCAGCAGCACAGACTCTCTCTCCTACGAGCAGTACTTC
TRBV18	many	TRBJ2-3	TRBD1	CASSPGQGGARDTQYF	TGTGCCAGCTCACCCGGACAGGGGGGAGCACGTGATACGCAGTATTTT
TRBV2	many	TRBJ1-4	NA	CASTSFVAGKKLFF	TGTGCCAGCACCTCTTTTGTGGCAGGGAAAAAACTGTTTTTT
TRBV5-6	NA	TRBJ1-5	NA	CASSFYTGSNQPQHF	TGTGCCAGCAGCTTCTATACAGGGAGCAATCAGCCCCAGCATTTT
TRBV7-8	few	TRBJ1-1	NA	CASTQTQFGNTEAFF	TGTGCCAGTACCCAAACGCAGTTCGGGAACACTGAAGCTTTCTTT
TRBV5-1	many	TRBJ2-3	NA	CASSLAWQSTDTQYF	TGCGCCAGCAGCTTGGCTTGGCAGTCCACAGATACGCAGTATTTT
TRBV2	many	TRBJ2-4	NA	CASIPPGLLAKNIQYF	TGTGCCAGCATTCCGCCGGGACTTCTAGCCAAAAACATTCAGTACTTC
TRBV20-1	many	TRBJ2-3	TRBD2	CSASGLAGHTQYF	TGCAGTGCTAGCGGACTAGCGGGACATACGCAGTATTTT
TRBV6-1	many	TRBJ1-5	NA	CASSEASGSNQPQHF	TGTGCCAGCAGTGAAGCATCAGGGTCGAATCAGCCCCAGCATTTT
TRBV6-1	few	TRBJ1-5	NA	CASSEGFLTLLLAQHF	TGTGCCAGCAGTGAAGGGTTCTTGACCCTTTTACTCGCCCAGCATTTT
TRBV27	NA	TRBJ2-6	NA	CASSLFGFHSSGANVLTF	TGTGCCAGCAGTTTATTTGGTTTCCACAGCTCTGGGGCCAACGTCCTGACTTTC
TRBV28	many	TRBJ2-7	TRBD2	CASSLTSGTSYEQYF	TGTGCCAGCAGCTTGACTAGCGGAACCAGCTACGAGCAGTACTTC
TRBV5-5	NA	TRBJ2-5	NA	CASSSLDAMQETQLF	TGTGCCAGCAGCTCCCTCGACGCCATGCAAGAGACCCAGTTGTTC
TRBV2	many	TRBJ2-1	TRBD1	CASSVRTGYDNEQFF	TGTGCCAGCAGTGTACGGACAGGGTACGACAATGAGCAGTTCTTC
TRBV2	many	TRBJ2-5	TRBD2	CASSPQLAGTGETQYF	TGTGCCAGCAGTCCCCAACTAGCGGGGACCGGGGAGACCCAGTACTTC
TRBV6-1	many	TRBJ1-2	NA	CASSQTAVNYGYTF	TGTGCCAGCAGTCAGACAGCCGTTAACTATGGCTACACCTTC
TRBV2	many	TRBJ2-1	NA	CASSGSRESSYNEQFF	TGTGCCAGCAGTGGATCGAGAGAGAGCTCCTACAATGAGCAGTTCTTC
TRBV28	many	TRBJ2-1	TRBD1	CASSTFTMTGSFF	TGTGCCAGCAGTACTTTTACCATGACAGGGTCCTTCTTC
TRBV28	many	TRBJ1-2	NA	CASSLLGWYGYTF	TGTGCCAGCAGTTTATTGGGGTGGTATGGCTACACCTTC
TRBV10-2	few	TRBJ2-7	NA	CASSEPDIYEQYF	TGCGCCAGCAGTGAGCCGGACATCTACGAGCAGTACTTC
TRBV28	many	TRBJ1-1	NA	CASSFPGGTEAFF	TGTGCCAGCAGTTTTCCGGGAGGCACTGAAGCTTTCTTT
TRBV6-2/TRBV6-3	many	TRBJ2-1	TRBD2	CASSYSRTRFEQFF	TGTGCCAGCAGTTACTCGAGGACTAGATTTGAGCAGTTCTTC
TRBV10-3	few	TRBJ1-1	NA	CAISESGGTEAFF	TGTGCCATCAGTGAGTCGGGGGGCACTGAAGCTTTCTTT
TRBV6-2/TRBV6-3	NA	TRBJ2-1	NA	CASSYSLTIDEQFF	TGTGCCAGCAGTTACTCCCTGACAATCGATGAGCAGTTCTTC
TRBV6-1	NA	TRBJ2-2	TRBD1	CASSTPGQGLTGELFF	TGTGCCAGCAGTACACCGGGACAGGGCCTCACCGGGGAGCTGTTTTTT
TRBV30	once	TRBJ2-1	TRBD2	CAWSGRASGMISYNEQFF	TGTGCCTGGAGTGGCCGGGCTAGCGGGATGATTTCCTACAATGAGCAGTTCTTC
TRBV12-5	many	TRBJ2-5	NA	CASAVSGVQETQYF	TGTGCTAGTGCGGTTTCCGGGGTCCAAGAGACCCAGTACTTC
TRBV5-5	NA	TRBJ2-1	NA	CASSVFGSLGNEQFF	TGTGCCAGCAGCGTCTTTGGTTCGCTTGGCAATGAGCAGTTCTTC
TRBV7-2	NA	TRBJ1-4	NA	CASSPRGTRSTNEKLLF	TGTGCCAGCAGCCCGAGGGGGACACGATCAACTAATGAAAAACTGCTTTTT
TRBV2	many	TRBJ2-1	TRBD2	CARTSGGSNEQFF	TGTGCCAGGACTAGCGGGGGTTCTAATGAGCAGTTCTTC
TRBV7-3	NA	TRBJ2-6	NA	CASSPMGYSGANVLTF	TGTGCCAGCAGCCCTATGGGGTACTCTGGGGCCAACGTCCTGACTTTC